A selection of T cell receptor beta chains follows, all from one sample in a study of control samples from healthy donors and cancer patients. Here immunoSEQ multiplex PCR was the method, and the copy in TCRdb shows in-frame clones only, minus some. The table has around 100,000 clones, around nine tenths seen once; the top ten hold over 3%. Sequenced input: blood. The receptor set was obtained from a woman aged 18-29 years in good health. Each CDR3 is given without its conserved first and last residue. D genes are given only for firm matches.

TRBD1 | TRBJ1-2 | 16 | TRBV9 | ASSSHTSTGNSNYGYT
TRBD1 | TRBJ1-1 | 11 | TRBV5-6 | ASSSGGGTEAF
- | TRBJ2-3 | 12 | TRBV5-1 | ASTLTGSTDTQY
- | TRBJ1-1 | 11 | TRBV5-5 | ASSLGDNTEAF
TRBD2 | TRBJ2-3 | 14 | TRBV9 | ASSVYSTSGRDTQY
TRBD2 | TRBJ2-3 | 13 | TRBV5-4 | ASSPGLAGADTQY
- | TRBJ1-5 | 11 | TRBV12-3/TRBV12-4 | ASSFAPNQPQH
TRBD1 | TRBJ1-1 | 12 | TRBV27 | ASNPGGLVTEAF
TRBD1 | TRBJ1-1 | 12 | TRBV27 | ASSPGQGGTEAF
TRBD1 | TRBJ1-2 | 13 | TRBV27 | ASSLSLDRANGYT
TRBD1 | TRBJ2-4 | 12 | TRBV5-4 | ASSSDRGGNIQY
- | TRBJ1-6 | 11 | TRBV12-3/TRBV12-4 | ASSPGLDSPLH
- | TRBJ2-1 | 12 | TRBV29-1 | SVERSLGDNEQF
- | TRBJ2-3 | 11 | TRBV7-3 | ASSSTSIDTQY
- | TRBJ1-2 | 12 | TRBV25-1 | ASSESDRSYGYT
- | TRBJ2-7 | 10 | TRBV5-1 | ASPWGPYEQY
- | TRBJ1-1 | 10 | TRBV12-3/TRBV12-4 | ASSQRWGEAF
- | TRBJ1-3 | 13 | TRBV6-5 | ASSEWGTAGNTIY
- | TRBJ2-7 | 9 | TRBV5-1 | ASSSFEEQY
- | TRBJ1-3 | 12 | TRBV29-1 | SVSGGLSGNTIY
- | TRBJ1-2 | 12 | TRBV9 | ASSVLANRAGYT
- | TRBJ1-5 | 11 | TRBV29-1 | SVARDSNQPQH
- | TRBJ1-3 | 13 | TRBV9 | ASSVDPFSGNTIY
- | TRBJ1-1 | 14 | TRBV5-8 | ASSLARADMNTEAF
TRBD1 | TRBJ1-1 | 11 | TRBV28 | ASSLPDRGGAF
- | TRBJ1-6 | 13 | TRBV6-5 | ASSGLMHYNSPLH
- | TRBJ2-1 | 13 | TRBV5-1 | ASSFTQSSYNEQF
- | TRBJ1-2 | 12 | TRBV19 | ASSPDYGSDGYT
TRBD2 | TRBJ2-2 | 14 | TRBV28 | ASSRYSGGGAGELF
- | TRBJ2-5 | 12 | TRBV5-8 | ASSLDSVRETQY
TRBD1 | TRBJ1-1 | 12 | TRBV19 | ASSITGGYTEAF
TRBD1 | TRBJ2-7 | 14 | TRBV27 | ASSYRGSGGSYEQY
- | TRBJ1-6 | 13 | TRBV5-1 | ASSFNRRGDSPLH
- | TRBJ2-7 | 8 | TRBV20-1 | SAREYEQY
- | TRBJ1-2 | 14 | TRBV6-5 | ASSFVRGPGTYGYT